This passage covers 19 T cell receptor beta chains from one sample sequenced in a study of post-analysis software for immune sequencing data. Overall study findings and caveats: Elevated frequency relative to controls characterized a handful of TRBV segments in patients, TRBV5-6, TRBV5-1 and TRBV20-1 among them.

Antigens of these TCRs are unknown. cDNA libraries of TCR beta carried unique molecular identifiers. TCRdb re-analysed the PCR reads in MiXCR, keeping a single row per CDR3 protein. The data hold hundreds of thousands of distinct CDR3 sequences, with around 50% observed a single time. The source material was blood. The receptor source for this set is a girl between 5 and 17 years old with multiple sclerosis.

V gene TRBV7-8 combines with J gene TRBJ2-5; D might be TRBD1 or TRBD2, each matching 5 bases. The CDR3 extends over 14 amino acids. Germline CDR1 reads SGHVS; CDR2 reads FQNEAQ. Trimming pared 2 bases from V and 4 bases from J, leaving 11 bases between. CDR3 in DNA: TGTGCCAGCAGCTTACGAGGGGTCGTAGAGACCCAGTACTTC. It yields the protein CASSLRGVVETQYF. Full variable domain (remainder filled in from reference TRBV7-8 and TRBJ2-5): GAGVSQSPRYKVAKRGQDVALRCDPISGHVSLFWYQQALGQGPEFLTYFQNEAQLDKSGLPSDRFFAERPEGSVSTLKIQRTQQEDSAVYLCASSLRGVVETQYFGPGTRLLVL.

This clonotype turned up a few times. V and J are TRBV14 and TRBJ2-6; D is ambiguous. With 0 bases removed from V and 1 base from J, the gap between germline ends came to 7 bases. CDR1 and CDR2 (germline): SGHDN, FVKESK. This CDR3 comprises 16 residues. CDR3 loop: CASSQDLLSGANVLTF. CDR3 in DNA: TGTGCCAGCAGCCAAGATCTCCTATCTGGGGCCAACGTCCTGACTTTC.

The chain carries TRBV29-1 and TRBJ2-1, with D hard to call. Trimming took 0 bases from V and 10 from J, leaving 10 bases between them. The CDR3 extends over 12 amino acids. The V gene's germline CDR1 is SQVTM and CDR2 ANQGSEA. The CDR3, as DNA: TGCAGCGTTGAAGATCCCAAGAGAGAGCAGTTCTTC. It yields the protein CSVEDPKREQFF.

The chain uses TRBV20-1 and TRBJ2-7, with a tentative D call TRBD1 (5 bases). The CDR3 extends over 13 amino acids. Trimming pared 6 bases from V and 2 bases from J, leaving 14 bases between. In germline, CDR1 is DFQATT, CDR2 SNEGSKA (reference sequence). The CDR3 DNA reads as TGCAGTGCGACAGCAGGGTCAGCCTACGAGCAGTACTTC. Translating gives CSATAGSAYEQYF.

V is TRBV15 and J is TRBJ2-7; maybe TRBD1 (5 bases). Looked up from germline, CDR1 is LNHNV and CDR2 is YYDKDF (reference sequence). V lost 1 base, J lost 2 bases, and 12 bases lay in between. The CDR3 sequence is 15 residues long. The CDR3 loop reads CATSRVAGLTYEQYF. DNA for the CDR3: TGTGCCACCAGCAGAGTTGCAGGGCTGACCTACGAGCAGTACTTC.

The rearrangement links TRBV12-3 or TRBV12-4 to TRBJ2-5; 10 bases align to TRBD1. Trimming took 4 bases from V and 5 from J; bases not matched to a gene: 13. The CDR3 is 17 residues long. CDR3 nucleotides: TGTGCCAGCAGTTCAGACAGGGGGCGCCTCGGACGCGAGACCCAGTACTTC. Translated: CASSSDRGRLGRETQYF.

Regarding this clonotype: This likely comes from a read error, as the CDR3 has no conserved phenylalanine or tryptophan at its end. CDR3 bases: TGCAGCGCTGGACAGGCCGCCTCTGGGGCCAGCGTCCTGACTTGC. Protein product: CSAGQAASGASVLTC. The chain joins TRBV29-1 to TRBJ2-6; 7 positions match TRBD1. From germline, CDR1 is SQVTM and CDR2 ANQGSEA. The CDR3 is 15 residues long.

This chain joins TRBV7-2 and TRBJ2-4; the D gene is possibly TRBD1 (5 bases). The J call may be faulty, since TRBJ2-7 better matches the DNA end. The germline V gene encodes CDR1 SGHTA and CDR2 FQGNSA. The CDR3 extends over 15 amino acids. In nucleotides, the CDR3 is TGTGCCAGCAGCTTAGGGGGTGCAGGGCCCTACGAGCAGTACTTC. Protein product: CASSLGGAGPYEQYF.

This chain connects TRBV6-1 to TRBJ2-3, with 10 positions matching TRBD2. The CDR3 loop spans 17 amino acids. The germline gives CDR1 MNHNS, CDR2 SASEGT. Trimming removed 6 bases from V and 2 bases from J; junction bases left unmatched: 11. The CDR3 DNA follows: TGTGCCAGCAGGCCCCAGCGGGGGGGAGGCTCCACAGATACGCAGTATTTT. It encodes CASRPQRGGGSTDTQYF.

The CDR3 is CASRPAGTEYNEQFF. Here the CDR3 DNA reads TGTGCCAGCAGACCTGCCGGGACTGAATACAATGAGCAGTTCTTC. V gene TRBV7-2 combines with J gene TRBJ2-1, with D tentatively TRBD2 (6 bases). Looked up from germline, CDR1 is SGHTA and CDR2 is FQGNSA. The V gene lost 6 bases and the J gene lost 4 bases, with 16 bases spanning the gap. There are 15 residues in the CDR3.

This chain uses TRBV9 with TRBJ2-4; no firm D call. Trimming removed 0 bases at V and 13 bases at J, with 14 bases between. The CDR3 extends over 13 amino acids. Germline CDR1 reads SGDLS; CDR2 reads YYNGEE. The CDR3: CASSVEPSPEQYF. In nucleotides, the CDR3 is TGTGCCAGCAGCGTAGAACCCAGCCCGGAGCAGTACTTC.

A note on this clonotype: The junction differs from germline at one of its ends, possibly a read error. The CDR3 spells CASSWDGYSEQFF. Written as DNA, the CDR3 is TGCGCCAGCAGCTGGGACGGATACAGTGAGCAGTTCTTC. V is TRBV5-1 and J is TRBJ2-1; perhaps D is TRBD1 or TRBD2 (5 bases each). The germline gives CDR1 SGHRS, CDR2 YFSETQ. The CDR3 loop spans 13 amino acids.

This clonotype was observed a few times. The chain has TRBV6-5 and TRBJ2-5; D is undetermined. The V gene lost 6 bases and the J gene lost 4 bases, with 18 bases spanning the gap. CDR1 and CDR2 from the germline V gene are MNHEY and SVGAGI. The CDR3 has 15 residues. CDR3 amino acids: CASSRTNSGRETQYF. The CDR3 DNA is TGTGCCAGCAGCCGAACCAATTCTGGTAGAGAGACCCAGTACTTC.

The CDR3: CATSRDPAPQSSGEQYF. CDR3 DNA sequence: TGTGCCACCAGCAGAGATCCGGCTCCTCAGAGTTCGGGCGAGCAGTACTTC. This chain links TRBV15 with TRBJ2-7; D call uncertain. This CDR3 comprises 17 residues. Trimming cost V 0 bases and J 6 bases, with 21 bases left between them. Germline V CDR1 and CDR2: LNHNV, YYDKDF (reference sequence). The variable domain in full, with the rest retrieved from reference TRBV15 and TRBJ2-7, is DAMVIQNPRYQVTQFGKPVTLSCSQTLNHNVMYWYQQKSSQAPKLLFHYYDKDFNNEADTPDNFQSRRPNTSFCFLDIRSPGLGDTAMYLCATSRDPAPQSSGEQYFGPGTRLTVT.

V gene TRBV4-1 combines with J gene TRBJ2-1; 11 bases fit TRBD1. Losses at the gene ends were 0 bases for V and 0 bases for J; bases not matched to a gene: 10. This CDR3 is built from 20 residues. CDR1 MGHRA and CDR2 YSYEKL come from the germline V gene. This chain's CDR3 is CASSQELGTGGGSSYNEQFF. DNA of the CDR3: TGCGCCAGCAGCCAAGAACTAGGGACAGGGGGTGGAAGCTCCTACAATGAGCAGTTCTTC.

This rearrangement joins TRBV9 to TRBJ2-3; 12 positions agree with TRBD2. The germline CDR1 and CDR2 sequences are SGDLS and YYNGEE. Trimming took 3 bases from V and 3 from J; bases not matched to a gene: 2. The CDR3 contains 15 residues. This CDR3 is CASSGLAGATDTQYF. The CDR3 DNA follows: TGTGCCAGCAGCGGACTAGCGGGAGCGACAGATACGCAGTATTTT. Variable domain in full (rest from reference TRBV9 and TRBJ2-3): DSGVTQTPKHLITATGQRVTLRCSPRSGDLSVYWYQQSLDQGLQFLIQYYNGEERAKGNILERFSAQQFPDLHSELNLSSLELGDSALYFCASSGLAGATDTQYFGPGTRLTVL.

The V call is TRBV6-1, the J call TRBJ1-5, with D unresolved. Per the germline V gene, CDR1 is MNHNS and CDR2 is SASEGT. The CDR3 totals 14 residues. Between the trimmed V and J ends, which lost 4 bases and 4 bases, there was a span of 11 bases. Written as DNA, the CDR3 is TGTGCCAGCAGTGTTTTAAACGGGAATCAGCCCCAGCATTTT. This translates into CASSVLNGNQPQHF.

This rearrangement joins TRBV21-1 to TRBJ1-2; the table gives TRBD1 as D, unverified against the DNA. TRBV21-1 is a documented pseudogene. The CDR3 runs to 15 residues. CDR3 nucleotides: TGTGCCAGCAGGAATGGACAGAAACATAACTATGGCTACACCTTC. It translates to CASRNGQKHNYGYTF.

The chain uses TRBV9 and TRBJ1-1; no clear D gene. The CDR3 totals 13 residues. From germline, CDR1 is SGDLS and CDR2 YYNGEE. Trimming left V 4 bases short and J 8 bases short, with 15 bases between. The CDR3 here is CASSKRPALEAFF. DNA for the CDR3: TGTGCCAGCAGCAAACGGCCGGCACTCGAAGCTTTCTTT. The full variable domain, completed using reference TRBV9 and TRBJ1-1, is DSGVTQTPKHLITATGQRVTLRCSPRSGDLSVYWYQQSLDQGLQFLIQYYNGEERAKGNILERFSAQQFPDLHSELNLSSLELGDSALYFCASSKRPALEAFFGQGTRLTVV.